Below, one TCR beta chain is given with its context. These data originate in a study of shared clonotypes between healthy human individuals. In the original analysis: Owing to the provision of junction-only sequences devoid of quality scores by immunoSEQ, filtering differed. Here immunoSEQ multiplex PCR was the method, and the copy in TCRdb shows in-frame clones only, minus some. V and J calls and clone size are copied from that table; D and trimming were computed from the DNA. The data show around 1.4 million clones, around 98.5% seen once. V trimming: 4 bases; J trimming: 2 bases; junction bases outside the gene matches: 5. The CDR3 extends over 15 amino acids. Per the germline V gene, CDR1 is SGDLS and CDR2 is YYNGEE. Both subsets, CD45RA+ naive and CD45RA-negative memory, were split from the CD4+ cells.

This TCR derives from a man under 40 in good health. This chain links TRBV9 with TRBJ2-7; TRBD2 aligns across 11 bases. The sample comprised naive CD4+ T cells sorted from blood. Noted subset: CD45RA+ positively selected. The DNA for the CDR3 is TGTGCCAGCAGCTCCAGACTAGCGGGACCCTACGAGCAGTACTTC. It codes for CASSSRLAGPYEQYF.